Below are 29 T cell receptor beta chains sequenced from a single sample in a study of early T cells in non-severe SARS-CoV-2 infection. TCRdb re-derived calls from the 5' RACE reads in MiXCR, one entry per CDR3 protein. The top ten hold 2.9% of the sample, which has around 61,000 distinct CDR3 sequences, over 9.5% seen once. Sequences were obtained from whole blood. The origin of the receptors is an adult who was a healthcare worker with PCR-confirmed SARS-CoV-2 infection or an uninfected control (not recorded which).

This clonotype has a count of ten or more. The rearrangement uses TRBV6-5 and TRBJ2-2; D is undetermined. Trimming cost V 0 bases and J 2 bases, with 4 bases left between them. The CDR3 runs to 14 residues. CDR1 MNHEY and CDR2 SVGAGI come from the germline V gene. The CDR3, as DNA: TGTGCCAGCAGTTACTCCGGCAACACCGGGGAGCTGTTTTTT. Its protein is CASSYSGNTGELFF.

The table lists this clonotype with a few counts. The CDR3 is CASSLPVSGGTEAFF. Written as DNA, the CDR3 is TGTGCCAGCAGTTTACCGGTCTCGGGGGGCACTGAAGCTTTCTTT. V is TRBV12-3 or TRBV12-4 and J is TRBJ1-1; a weak D match, TRBD1 (5 bases). The V gene lost 2 bases and the J gene lost 4 bases, with 14 bases spanning the gap. This CDR3 is 15 amino acids long.

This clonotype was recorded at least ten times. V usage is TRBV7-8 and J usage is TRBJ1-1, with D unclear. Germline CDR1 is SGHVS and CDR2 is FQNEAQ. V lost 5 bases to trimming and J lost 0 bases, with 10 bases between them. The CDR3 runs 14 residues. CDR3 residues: CASSQTAMNTEAFF. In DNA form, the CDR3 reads TGTGCCAGCAGCCAGACGGCCATGAACACTGAAGCTTTCTTT.

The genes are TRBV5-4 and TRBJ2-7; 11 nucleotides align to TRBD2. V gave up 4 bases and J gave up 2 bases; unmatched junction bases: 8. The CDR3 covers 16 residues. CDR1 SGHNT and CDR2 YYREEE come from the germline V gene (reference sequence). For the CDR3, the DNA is TGTGCCAGCAGCCGAGCCGGGACTAGCGGTACCTACGAGCAGTACTTC. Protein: CASSRAGTSGTYEQYF.

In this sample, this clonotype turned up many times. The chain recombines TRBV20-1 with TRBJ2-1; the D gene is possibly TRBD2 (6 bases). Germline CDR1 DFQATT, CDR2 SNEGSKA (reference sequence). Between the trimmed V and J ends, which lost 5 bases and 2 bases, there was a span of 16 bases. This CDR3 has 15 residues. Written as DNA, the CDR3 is TGCAGTGCTCCTCCGGGGACTGGACCCTACAATGAGCAGTTCTTC. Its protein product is CSAPPGTGPYNEQFF.

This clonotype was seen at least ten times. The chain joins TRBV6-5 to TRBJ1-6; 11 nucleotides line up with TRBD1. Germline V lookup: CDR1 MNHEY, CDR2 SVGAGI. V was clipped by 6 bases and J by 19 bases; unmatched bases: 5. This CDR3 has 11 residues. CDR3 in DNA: TGTGCCAGCAGGCAGGGACAGGGGGTTCACTTT. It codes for CASRQGQGVHF.

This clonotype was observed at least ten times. CDR3 bases: TGTGCCAGCAGTGAATACAGGTCCCGCGTCGCTGGGGCCAACGTCCTGACTTTC. Translation: CASSEYRSRVAGANVLTF. This chain connects TRBV2 to TRBJ2-6; tentatively, D is TRBD1 (5 bases). The CDR3 length is 18 residues. Germline loops: CDR1 SNHLY, CDR2 FYNNEI. Trimming took off 2 bases at V and 2 bases at J, with 16 bases between the two ends. The full variable domain, with the rest looked up from reference TRBV2 and TRBJ2-6, is EPEVTQTPSHQVTQMGQEVILRCVPISNHLYFYWYRQILGQKVEFLVSFYNNEISEKSEIFDDQFSVERPDGSNFTLKIRSTKLEDSAMYFCASSEYRSRVAGANVLTFGAGSRLTVL.

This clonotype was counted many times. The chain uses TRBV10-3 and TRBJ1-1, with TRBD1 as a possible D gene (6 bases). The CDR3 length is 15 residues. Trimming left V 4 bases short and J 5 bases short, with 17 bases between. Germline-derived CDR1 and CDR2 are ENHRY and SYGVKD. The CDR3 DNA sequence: TGTGCCATCAGTGCACAGGGAACGATGGGGACTGAAGCTTTCTTT. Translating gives CAISAQGTMGTEAFF.

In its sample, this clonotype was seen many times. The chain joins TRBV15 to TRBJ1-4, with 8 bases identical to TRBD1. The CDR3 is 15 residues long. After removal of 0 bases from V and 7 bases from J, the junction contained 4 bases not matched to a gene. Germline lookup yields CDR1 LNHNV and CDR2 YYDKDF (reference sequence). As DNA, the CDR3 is TGTGCCACCAGCAGAGAAACAGGGGGAAGTGAAAAACTGTTTTTT. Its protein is CATSRETGGSEKLFF.

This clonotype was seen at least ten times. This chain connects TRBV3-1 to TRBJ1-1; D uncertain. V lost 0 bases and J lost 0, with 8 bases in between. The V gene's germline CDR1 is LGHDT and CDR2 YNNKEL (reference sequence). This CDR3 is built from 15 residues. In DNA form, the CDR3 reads TGTGCCAGCAGCCAAGAATGGACGGTGAACACTGAAGCTTTCTTT. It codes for CASSQEWTVNTEAFF.

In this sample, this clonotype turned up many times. Written as DNA, the CDR3 is TGCGCCAGCAGCCAAGGGCAAAATACCTACAATGAGCAGTTCTTC. It translates to CASSQGQNTYNEQFF. This chain joins TRBV4-1 and TRBJ2-1; D unresolved. V was trimmed by 1 base and J by 2 bases, leaving 9 bases between them. Germline CDR1 MGHRA, CDR2 YSYEKL. The CDR3 extends over 15 amino acids.

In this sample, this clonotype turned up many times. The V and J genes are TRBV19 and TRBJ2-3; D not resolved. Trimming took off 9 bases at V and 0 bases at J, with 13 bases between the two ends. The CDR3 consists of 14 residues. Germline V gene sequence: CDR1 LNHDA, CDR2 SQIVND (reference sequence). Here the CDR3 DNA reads TGTGCCAGCACTACATTGGAAAGCACAGATACGCAGTATTTT. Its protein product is CASTTLESTDTQYF.

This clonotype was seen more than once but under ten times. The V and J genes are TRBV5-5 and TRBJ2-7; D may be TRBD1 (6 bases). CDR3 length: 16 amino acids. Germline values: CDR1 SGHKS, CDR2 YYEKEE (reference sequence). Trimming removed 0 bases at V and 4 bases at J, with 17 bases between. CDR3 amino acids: CASSLEVFTGRYEQYF. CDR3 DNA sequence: TGTGCCAGCAGCTTGGAGGTTTTTACAGGGAGATACGAGCAGTACTTC.

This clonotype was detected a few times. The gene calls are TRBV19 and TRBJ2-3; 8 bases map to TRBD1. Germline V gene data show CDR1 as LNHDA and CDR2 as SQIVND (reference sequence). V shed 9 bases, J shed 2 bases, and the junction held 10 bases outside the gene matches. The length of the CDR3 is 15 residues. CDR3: CASRSGQDNTDTQYF. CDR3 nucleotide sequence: TGTGCCAGCCGATCGGGACAGGATAACACAGATACGCAGTATTTT.

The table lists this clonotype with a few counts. CDR3 sequence reads: CASSFLGQGPAEQFF. CDR3 DNA: TGTGCCAGCAGTTTCCTCGGACAGGGCCCCGCTGAGCAGTTCTTC. The V gene is TRBV28, the J gene TRBJ2-1; 8 nucleotides agree with TRBD1. The germline V gene encodes CDR1 MDHEN and CDR2 SYDVKM. V gave up 3 bases and J gave up 9 bases; unmatched junction bases: 10. The CDR3 is 15 amino acids.

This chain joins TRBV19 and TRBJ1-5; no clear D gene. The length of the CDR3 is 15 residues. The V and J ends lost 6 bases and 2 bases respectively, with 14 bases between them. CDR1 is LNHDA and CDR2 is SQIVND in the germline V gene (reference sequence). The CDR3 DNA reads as TGTGCCAGTAGGAACCTGTGGATAGGCAATCAGCCCCAGCATTTT. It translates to CASRNLWIGNQPQHF.

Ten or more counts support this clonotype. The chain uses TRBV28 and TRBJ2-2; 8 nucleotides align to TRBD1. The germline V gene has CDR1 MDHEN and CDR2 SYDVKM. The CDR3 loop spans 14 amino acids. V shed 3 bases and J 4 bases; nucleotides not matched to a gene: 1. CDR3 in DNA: TGTGCCAGCAGTTTGGACAGGGCCACCGGGGAGCTGTTTTTT. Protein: CASSLDRATGELFF.

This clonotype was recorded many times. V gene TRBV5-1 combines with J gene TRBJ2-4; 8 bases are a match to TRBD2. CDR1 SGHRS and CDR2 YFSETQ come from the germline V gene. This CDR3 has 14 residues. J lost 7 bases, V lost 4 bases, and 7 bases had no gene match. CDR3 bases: TGCGCCAGCAGCCCCGGGGGGGAAAGGAACATTCAGTACTTC. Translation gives CASSPGGERNIQYF. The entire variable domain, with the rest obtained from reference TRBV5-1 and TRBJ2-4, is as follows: KAGVTQTPRYLIKTRGQQVTLSCSPISGHRSVSWYQQTPGQGLQFLFEYFSETQRNKGNFPGRFSGRQFSNSRSEMNVSTLELGDSALYLCASSPGGERNIQYFGAGTRLSVL.

Written as DNA, the CDR3 is TGCGCCAGCAGCTTGGACACTCGGGGAGGGGGCGAGCAGTACTTC. Its protein is CASSLDTRGGGEQYF. The chain employs TRBV5-1 and TRBJ2-7; D is perhaps TRBD2 (7 bases). V lost 0 bases to trimming and J lost 6 bases, with 16 bases between them. Germline V CDR1 and CDR2: SGHRS, YFSETQ. The CDR3 is made up of 15 amino acids.

The CDR3 sequence is CASSLGPNQPQHF. The CDR3, as DNA: TGTGCCAGCAGCTTGGGGCCCAATCAGCCCCAGCATTTT. The chain uses TRBV5-6 and TRBJ1-5; no clear D gene. The length of the CDR3 is 13 residues. Germline CDR1 reads SGHDT; CDR2 reads YYEEEE. V lost 0 bases and J lost 3, with 4 bases in between.

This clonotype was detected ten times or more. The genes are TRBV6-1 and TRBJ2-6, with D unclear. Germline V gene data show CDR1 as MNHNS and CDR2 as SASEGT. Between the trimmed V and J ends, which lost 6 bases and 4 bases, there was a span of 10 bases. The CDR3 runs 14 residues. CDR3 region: CASRKVMGANVLTF. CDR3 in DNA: TGTGCCAGCAGGAAAGTGATGGGGGCCAACGTCCTGACTTTC.

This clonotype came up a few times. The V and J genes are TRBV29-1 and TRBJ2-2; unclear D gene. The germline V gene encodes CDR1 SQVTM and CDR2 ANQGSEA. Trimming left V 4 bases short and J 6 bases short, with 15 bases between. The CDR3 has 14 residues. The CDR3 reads CSVAVGLWSGELFF. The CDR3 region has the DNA TGCAGCGTTGCGGTGGGTTTGTGGTCCGGGGAGCTGTTTTTT.

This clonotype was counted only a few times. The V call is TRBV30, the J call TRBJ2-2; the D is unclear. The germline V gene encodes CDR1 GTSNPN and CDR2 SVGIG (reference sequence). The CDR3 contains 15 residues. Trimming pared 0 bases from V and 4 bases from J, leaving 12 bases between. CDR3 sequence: CAWSVRGPLTGELFF. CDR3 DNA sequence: TGTGCCTGGAGTGTACGAGGACCACTCACCGGGGAGCTGTTTTTT.

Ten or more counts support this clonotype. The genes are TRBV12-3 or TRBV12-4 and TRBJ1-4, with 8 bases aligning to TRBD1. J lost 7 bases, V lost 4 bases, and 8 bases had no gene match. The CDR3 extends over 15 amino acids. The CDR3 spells CASSSQGALSEKLFF. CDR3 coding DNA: TGTGCCAGCAGTTCCCAGGGGGCGTTATCTGAAAAACTGTTTTTT.

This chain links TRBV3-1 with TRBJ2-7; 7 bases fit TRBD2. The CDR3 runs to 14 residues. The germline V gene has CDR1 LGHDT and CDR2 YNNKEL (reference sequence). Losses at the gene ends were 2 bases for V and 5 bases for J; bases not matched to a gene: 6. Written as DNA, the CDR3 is TGTGCCAGCAGCCAATGGGCTAGCGGAAACGAGCAGTACTTC. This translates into CASSQWASGNEQYF.

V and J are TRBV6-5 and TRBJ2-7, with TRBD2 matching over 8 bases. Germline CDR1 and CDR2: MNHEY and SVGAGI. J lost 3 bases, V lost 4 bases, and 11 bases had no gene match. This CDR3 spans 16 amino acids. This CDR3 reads CASSSSGYSSRYEQYF. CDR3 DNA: TGTGCCAGCAGTTCTAGCGGGTACAGTTCTCGCTACGAGCAGTACTTC.

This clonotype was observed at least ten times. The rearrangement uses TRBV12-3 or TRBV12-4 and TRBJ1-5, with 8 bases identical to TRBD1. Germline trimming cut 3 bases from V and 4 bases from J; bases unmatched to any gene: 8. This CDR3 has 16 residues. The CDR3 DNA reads TGTGCCAGCAGTTTCCGGACAGGGAGGGGGAATCAGCCCCAGCATTTT. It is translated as CASSFRTGRGNQPQHF.

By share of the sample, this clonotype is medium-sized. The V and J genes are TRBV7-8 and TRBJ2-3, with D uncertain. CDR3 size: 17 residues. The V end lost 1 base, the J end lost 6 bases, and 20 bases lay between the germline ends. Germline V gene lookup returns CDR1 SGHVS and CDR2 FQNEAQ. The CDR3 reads CASSLGPAPHPNDTQYF. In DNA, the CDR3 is TGTGCCAGCAGCTTAGGACCCGCCCCCCACCCGAACGATACGCAGTATTTT.

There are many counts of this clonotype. The CDR3 region is CASSLRRGSEQFF. CDR3 nucleotides: TGTGCCAGCAGCTTAAGGCGGGGTAGTGAGCAGTTCTTC. The chain couples TRBV7-3 to TRBJ2-1; tentatively, D is TRBD2 (6 bases). In germline, CDR1 is SGHTA, CDR2 FQGTGA. CDR3 length equals 13 residues. V was trimmed by 1 base and J by 9 bases, leaving 10 bases between them.